This T cell receptor beta chain was recorded in a study of response to subunit inactivated influenza vaccine. With V trimmed by 6 bases and J by 3 bases, 4 bases remained unmatched. The CDR3 contains 14 residues. Via MiXCR, TCRdb re-called the RT-PCR reads, giving one row per CDR3 protein. The sample yields around 790,000 distinct CDR3 sequences, 21% seen once. For this clonotype: Antigen: not known.

Study-wide findings and caveats: There was a suggestion from the authors that each seasonal influenza vaccination recruits few new T cells.

The V gene is TRBV12-3 or TRBV12-4, the J gene TRBJ2-7; 11 bases fit TRBD2. The clonotype originates from a man aged 45-65 years who received an inactivated influenza vaccine. Sequenced material: PBMCs from blood, taken roughly 5 days after vaccination. CDR3 in DNA: TGTGCCAGCAGAGCTAGCGGGAGGATCTACGAGCAGTACTTC. It yields the protein CASRASGRIYEQYF.